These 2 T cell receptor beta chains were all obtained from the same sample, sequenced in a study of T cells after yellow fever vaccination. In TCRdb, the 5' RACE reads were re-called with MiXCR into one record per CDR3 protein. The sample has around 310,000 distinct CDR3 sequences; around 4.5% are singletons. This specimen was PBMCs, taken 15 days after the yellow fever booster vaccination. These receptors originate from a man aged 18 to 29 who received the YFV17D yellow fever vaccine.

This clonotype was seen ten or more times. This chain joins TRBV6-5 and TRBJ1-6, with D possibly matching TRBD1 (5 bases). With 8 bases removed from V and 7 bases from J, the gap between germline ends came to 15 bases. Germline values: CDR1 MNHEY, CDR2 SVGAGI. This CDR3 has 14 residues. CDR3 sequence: CASGRGRTNSPLHF. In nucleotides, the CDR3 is TGTGCCAGCGGACGGGGACGCACGAATTCACCCCTCCACTTT.

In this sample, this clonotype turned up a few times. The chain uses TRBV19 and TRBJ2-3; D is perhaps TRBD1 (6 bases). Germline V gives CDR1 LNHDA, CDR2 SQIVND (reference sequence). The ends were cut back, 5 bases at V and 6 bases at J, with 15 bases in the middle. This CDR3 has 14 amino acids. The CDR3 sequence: CASSPLDSRDTQYF. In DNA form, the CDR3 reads TGTGCCAGTAGTCCCCTGGACAGTCGGGATACGCAGTATTTT.